This passage covers 25 T cell receptor beta chains from one sample sequenced in a study of OX40 agonist ivuxolimab in advanced cancers. The method was immunoSEQ multiplex PCR; TCRdb's version includes in-frame clones alone and lacks a portion of them. The table has fewer than 55,000 clones, more than 80% seen once; the top ten hold approximately 11%. Sequencing used CD4+ or CD8+ T cells sorted from blood, obtained in a trial of the OX40 agonist ivuxolimab. The receptors shown here come from an adult with an advanced solid tumor such as melanoma, head and neck, liver or kidney cancer.

This chain links TRBV4-1 with TRBJ1-1; 11 nucleotides align to TRBD1. The ends lost 4 bases at V and 2 bases at J; junction bases unmatched: 3. The CDR3 is 15 residues long. Looked up from germline, CDR1 is MGHRA and CDR2 is YSYEKL. CDR3: CASSPGQGANTEAFF. In nucleotides, the CDR3 is TGCGCCAGCAGCCCAGGACAGGGGGCTAACACTGAAGCTTTCTTT.

The chain carries TRBV4-3 and TRBJ2-2; tentatively, D is TRBD1 (6 bases). Germline lookup yields CDR1 LGHNA and CDR2 YSLEER. The ends were cut back, 4 bases at V and 2 bases at J, with 8 bases in the middle. This CDR3 spans 14 amino acids. The CDR3 nucleotides are TGCGCCAGCAGCCGACAGGAAAACACCGGGGAGCTGTTTTTT. This translates into CASSRQENTGELFF.

This chain links TRBV19 with TRBJ1-1; TRBD1 is a possible D gene (6 bases). The CDR3 totals 14 residues. Deletions cut 4 bases from V and 7 bases from J, with 16 bases between. Germline CDR1 and CDR2: LNHDA and SQIVND (reference sequence). CDR3 coding DNA: TGTGCCAGTAGTACCAGGGGATCGGGCCTTGAAGCTTTCTTT. Its protein is CASSTRGSGLEAFF.

This chain connects TRBV14 to TRBJ2-3, with 8 positions matching TRBD2. This CDR3 comprises 17 residues. In germline, CDR1 is SGHDN, CDR2 FVKESK. Trimming removed 0 bases from V and 6 bases from J; junction bases left unmatched: 11. The CDR3 DNA reads TGTGCCAGCAGCCAAGATTGGGGCGGGGGGCGATCGGATACGCAGTATTTT. Translating it yields CASSQDWGGGRSDTQYF. Drawing the rest from reference TRBV14 and TRBJ2-3, the complete variable domain is EAGVTQFPSHSVIEKGQTVTLRCDPISGHDNLYWYRRVMGKEIKFLLHFVKESKQDESGMPNNRFLAERTGGTYSTLKVQPAELEDSGVYFCASSQDWGGGRSDTQYFGPGTRLTVL.

There are a few counts of this clone. The identical CDR3 is also encoded by other nucleotide sequences in the sample. The rearrangement joins TRBV30 to TRBJ1-2, with D possibly TRBD1 on 6 matching bases. The V gene's germline CDR1 is GTSNPN and CDR2 SVGIG (reference sequence). The CDR3 is 12 amino acids. V was trimmed by 0 bases and J by 4 bases, leaving 6 bases between them. The CDR3 sequence is CAWSVGGYGYTF. The CDR3 DNA reads TGTGCCTGGAGTGTAGGGGGCTATGGCTACACCTTC. The full variable domain, with the rest looked up from reference TRBV30 and TRBJ1-2, is SQTIHQWPATLVQPVGSPLSLECTVEGTSNPNLYWYRQAAGRGLQLLFYSVGIGQISSEVPQNLSASRPQDRQFILSSKKLLLSDSGFYLCAWSVGGYGYTFGSGTRLTVV.

The rearrangement uses TRBV7-2 and TRBJ2-5; perhaps TRBD2 as D (5 bases). The CDR3 consists of 13 residues. V shed 2 bases and J shed 5 bases, with 9 bases lying between them. Germline loops: CDR1 SGHTA, CDR2 FQGNSA. The CDR3 reads CASSLPSSETQYF. DNA of the CDR3: TGTGCCAGCAGCTTACCTAGCTCGGAGACCCAGTACTTC.

This chain uses TRBV5-1 with TRBJ2-7; D may be TRBD2 (5 bases). This CDR3 has 14 residues. Trimming cost V 4 bases and J 0 bases, with 11 bases left between them. Germline CDR1 reads SGHRS; CDR2 reads YFSETQ. The CDR3 spells CASSDPGGSYEQYF. Here the CDR3 DNA reads TGCGCCAGCAGCGATCCTGGAGGCTCCTACGAGCAGTACTTC. Using reference TRBV5-1 and TRBJ2-7 for the parts outside the CDR3, the full variable domain is KAGVTQTPRYLIKTRGQQVTLSCSPISGHRSVSWYQQTPGQGLQFLFEYFSETQRNKGNFPGRFSGRQFSNSRSEMNVSTLELGDSALYLCASSDPGGSYEQYFGPGTRLTVT.

The CDR3 DNA reads as TGTGCCTGGACGTATAATGCAGGGAACACCATATATTTT. Its translation is CAWTYNAGNTIYF. The V gene is TRBV30, the J gene TRBJ1-3; the D gene is possibly TRBD1 (5 bases). This CDR3 is built from 13 residues. Germline assignment: CDR1 GTSNPN and CDR2 SVGIG (reference sequence). Trimming cost V 4 bases and J 7 bases, with 14 bases left between them.

The chain carries TRBV2 and TRBJ2-1, with a weak D call TRBD1 (6 bases). In germline, CDR1 is SNHLY, CDR2 FYNNEI. The V end was cut by 4 bases, the J end by 10 bases, with 17 bases between. This CDR3 has 14 residues. This chain's CDR3 is CASSGVQGRLEQFF. CDR3 coding DNA: TGTGCCAGCAGTGGGGTACAGGGAAGACTCGAGCAGTTCTTC.

The count of this clone is one. The rearrangement joins TRBV30 to TRBJ1-6, with a weak D call TRBD1 (5 bases). The ends were cut back, 2 bases at V and 11 bases at J, with 19 bases in the middle. This CDR3 has 15 residues. Germline V lookup: CDR1 GTSNPN, CDR2 SVGIG (reference sequence). The CDR3 bases are TGTGCCTGGAGTCTGGGGCGGCTCCCGGCGGCACCCCTCCACTTT. Its protein product is CAWSLGRLPAAPLHF.

The chain carries TRBV5-1 and TRBJ2-2; no firm D call. Trimming took 6 bases from V and 2 from J, leaving 5 bases between them. The CDR3 runs 12 residues. In germline, CDR1 is SGHRS, CDR2 YFSETQ. CDR3 loop: CASTDNTGELFF. The DNA for the CDR3 is TGCGCCAGCACTGACAACACCGGGGAGCTGTTTTTT.

The V and J genes are TRBV6-1 and TRBJ1-1; D not resolved. V lost 1 base and J 0 bases, leaving 12 bases between the germline ends. From germline, CDR1 is MNHNS and CDR2 SASEGT. The CDR3 extends over 16 amino acids. The CDR3 DNA is TGTGCCAGCAGTGAAGAGATTGAGATTCTGAACACTGAAGCTTTCTTT. Its protein product is CASSEEIEILNTEAFF.

The V gene is TRBV4-2, the J gene TRBJ1-6; 9 bases are shared with TRBD1. V lost 0 bases to trimming and J lost 7 bases; unmatched junction nucleotides: 7. There are 17 residues in the CDR3. Germline lookup yields CDR1 LGHNA and CDR2 YNFKEQ. The CDR3 nucleotides are TGTGCCAGCAGCCAAGATTCAAGGGACAGGGAGAATTCACCCCTCCACTTT. Its protein is CASSQDSRDRENSPLHF.

This clone was seen only once. This chain connects TRBV4-1 to TRBJ2-7, with TRBD1 identical over 10 bases. Germline V CDR1 and CDR2: MGHRA, YSYEKL. J lost 3 bases, V lost 2 bases, and 7 bases had no gene match. CDR3 length: 16 amino acids. For the CDR3, the DNA is TGCGCCAGCAGCCAACCAGGCCGGGACAGGGGCTACGAGCAGTACTTC. This translates into CASSQPGRDRGYEQYF.

The V and J genes are TRBV7-9 and TRBJ1-3; a weak D match, TRBD1 (5 bases). Germline V gene sequence: CDR1 SEHNR, CDR2 FQNEAQ (reference sequence). V lost 4 bases to trimming and J lost 0 bases, with 19 bases between them. The CDR3 consists of 18 residues. CDR3 DNA sequence: TGTGCCAGCAGCTCCCGGGACGCCAAATCCTTCTCTGGAAACACCATATATTTT. Protein sequence: CASSSRDAKSFSGNTIYF.

The V call is TRBV18, the J call TRBJ1-1; no definite D call. Germline values: CDR1 KGHSH, CDR2 LQKENI. This CDR3 comprises 13 residues. V dropped 7 bases and J dropped 3 bases, with 12 bases sitting between them. CDR3 nucleotide sequence: TGTGCCAGCTGCCGGGGTGGAGACACTGAAGCTTTCTTT. This codes for CASCRGGDTEAFF.

In DNA, the CDR3 is TGTGCCAGCAGCCATGACAGGGGAGTGAGAGAGACCCAGTACTTC. Translation gives CASSHDRGVRETQYF. The rearrangement uses TRBV5-4 and TRBJ2-5; the match to TRBD1 covers 8 bases. Trimming took 4 bases from V and 4 from J; bases not matched to a gene: 9. CDR1 is SGHNT, CDR2 YYREEE, per germline (reference sequence). CDR3 length: 15 amino acids.

This clone turned up a few times. The chain combines TRBV7-9 with TRBJ2-5; 9 nucleotides agree with TRBD1. Germline values: CDR1 SEHNR, CDR2 FQNEAQ (reference sequence). This CDR3 spans 16 amino acids. V was clipped by 5 bases and J by 3 bases; unmatched bases: 10. CDR3 DNA sequence: TGTGCCAGCAGCCCGACAGGGGGTAGGCGCGAAGAGACCCAGTACTTC. This gives the protein CASSPTGGRREETQYF.

V usage is TRBV11-2 and J usage is TRBJ2-1; D possibly uses TRBD1 or TRBD2 (5 bases each). Trimming stripped 1 base from V and 7 bases from J, with 11 bases between. The CDR3 has 14 residues. Per the germline V gene, CDR1 is SGHAT and CDR2 is FQNNGV. The CDR3 loop reads CASSLGGSHNEQFF. The CDR3 DNA follows: TGTGCCAGCAGCTTAGGGGGGTCACATAATGAGCAGTTCTTC.

The CDR3 is CASSLGTDTGELFF. The CDR3 DNA reads as TGTGCCAGCAGTTTAGGGACCGACACCGGGGAGCTGTTTTTT. The chain recombines TRBV28 with TRBJ2-2; D assignment may be TRBD1 or TRBD2 (5 bases each). V was cut by 2 bases and J by 3 bases, with 7 bases left in between. The CDR3 has 14 amino acids. Germline V gives CDR1 MDHEN, CDR2 SYDVKM.

V is TRBV19 and J is TRBJ1-2; weak D call: TRBD1 (5 bases). V lost 4 bases, J lost 0 bases, and 12 bases lay in between. From germline, CDR1 is LNHDA and CDR2 SQIVND (reference sequence). This CDR3 contains 15 residues. The CDR3 DNA sequence: TGTGCCAGTAGTAGATCGACAGAAGCTAACTATGGCTACACCTTC. Protein sequence: CASSRSTEANYGYTF.

The J gene is TRBJ2-7, the V gene TRBV7-3; D tentatively reads TRBD1 or TRBD2 (6 bases each). CDR1 and CDR2 from the germline V gene are SGHTA and FQGTGA. V dropped 1 base and J dropped 4 bases, with 14 bases sitting between them. The CDR3 has 15 amino acids. CDR3 DNA sequence: TGTGCCAGCAGCTTAAATGGGGGGCGTGGGTACGAGCAGTACTTC. Protein sequence: CASSLNGGRGYEQYF. The variable domain in full, with the rest retrieved from reference TRBV7-3 and TRBJ2-7, is GAGVSQTPSNKVTEKGKYVELRCDPISGHTALYWYRQSLGQGPEFLIYFQGTGAADDSGLPNDRFFAVRPEGSVSTLKIQRTERGDSAVYLCASSLNGGRGYEQYFGPGTRLTVT.

This rearrangement joins TRBV7-9 to TRBJ1-6; D is unresolved. This CDR3 is built from 14 residues. Trimming stripped 2 bases from V and 7 bases from J, with 9 bases between. The germline CDR1 and CDR2 sequences are SEHNR and FQNEAQ (reference sequence). CDR3 residues: CASSLFPANSPLHF. CDR3 nucleotides: TGTGCCAGCAGCTTATTCCCCGCAAATTCACCCCTCCACTTT.

J is TRBJ1-5 and V is TRBV6-1; D is ambiguous. The V gene lost 5 bases and the J gene lost 13 bases, with 15 bases spanning the gap. The V gene's germline CDR1 is MNHNS and CDR2 SASEGT. CDR3 length equals 12 residues. The CDR3 region has the DNA TGTGCCAGCAGTCATAACGGGAGGTTACAGCATTTT. This gives the protein CASSHNGRLQHF.

This clone counts as medium-sized. The rearrangement links TRBV6-1 to TRBJ2-6; possibly TRBD1 or TRBD2 for D (5 bases each). Trimming shortened V by 2 bases and J by 0 bases, and 14 bases separated the two germline ends. The germline V gene has CDR1 MNHNS and CDR2 SASEGT. CDR3 length equals 18 residues. The CDR3 spells CASSEPGDASSGANVLTF. CDR3 DNA: TGTGCCAGCAGTGAACCCGGGGACGCGAGCTCTGGGGCCAACGTCCTGACTTTC.